This TCR beta chain was sequenced in a study of memory CD4+ T cells and cytomegalovirus serostatus. Study at large: Healthy Belgian adult donors included several CMV-positive and approximately 25 CMV-negative people.

Whole-study findings and limits: The CMV-associated TCR signature appears largely within the CD4+ memory repertoire. CD4+ memory repertoires contained about 40% of the roughly 160 reported CMV TCRbeta sequences.

Profiling relied on immunoSEQ multiplex PCR, and the TCRdb table lists in-frame clones only, not all of them. The sample has tens of thousands of clones, about 80% seen once. Single viable CD3+CD4+CD8-CD45RO+ cells were sorted as the memory CD4+ T cells. Serum IgG to CMV pp150, pp28, p38 and p52 defined serostatus. About this clone: The antigen is undetermined.

The germline V and J ends were trimmed by 0 bases and 5 bases, with 13 bases remaining between them. The CDR3 has 15 amino acids. CDR1 and CDR2 from the germline V gene are LGHNA and YSLEER. The sequence was obtained from an adult in good health and CMV-seronegative. This chain connects TRBV4-3 to TRBJ2-5; D possibly corresponds to TRBD1 (5 bases). The sequenced sample consisted of memory CD4+ T cells from blood. The CDR3 spells CASSQDVGVRETQYF. CDR3 nucleotide sequence: TGCGCCAGCAGCCAAGATGTAGGGGTTCGGGAGACCCAGTACTTC.